Listed below are T cell receptor beta chains from one sample, sequenced in a study of CD8+ T cells in alopecia areata. The method was immunoSEQ multiplex PCR; TCRdb's version includes in-frame clones alone and lacks a portion of them. There are 180,000 or so clones in the sample; about 55% occur only once, and 9.5% to 14% lies in the top ten. Sequencing was performed on CD8+ T cells sorted from blood, taken at week 24, from a patient treated with tofacitinib. These receptors were taken from a human donor with alopecia areata. Each CDR3 is given with its conserved first and last residue. Each record gives: V gene, J gene, clone size, D gene, CDR3 DNA, CDR3 protein. D genes are given only for firm matches. A clone size is listed for some rows: how often the clone was seen (once, few, many), or a class if it is expanded.

>TRBV30|TRBJ2-1|NA|TRBD1
TGTGCCTGGAGTTGGGGACAGGGGGATGAGTTCTTC
CAWSWGQGDEFF
>TRBV29-1|TRBJ1-1|few|NA
TGCAGCGTTCCTAACCGGGGGACTGAAGCTTTCTTT
CSVPNRGTEAFF
>TRBV4-2|TRBJ2-2|NA|NA
TGTGCCAGCAGCGGAGGAGGGGGTAACACCGGGGAGCTGTTTTTT
CASSGGGGNTGELFF
>TRBV2|TRBJ2-7|NA|NA
TGTGCCAGCAGTGAAGCAAACAGCTACGAGCAGTACTTC
CASSEANSYEQYF
>TRBV2|TRBJ1-1|once|NA
TGTGCCAGCAGTGGGGCGGTAGGAGCTTTCTTT
CASSGAVGAFF
>TRBV30|TRBJ1-2|NA|TRBD1
TGTGCCTGGAGTGTGGGGACAGGGGAAGGCTACACCTTC
CAWSVGTGEGYTF
>TRBV19|TRBJ1-5|few|NA
TGTGCCAGTAGTTCCCTCGGGGATAGCAATCAGCCCCAGCATTTT
CASSSLGDSNQPQHF
>TRBV29-1|TRBJ1-4|NA|NA
TGCAGCGTTGAAGATACGAGGGGCAGGGCTAATGAAAAACTGTTTTTT
CSVEDTRGRANEKLFF
>TRBV4-3|TRBJ2-1|NA|NA
TGCGCCAGCAGCCAAGAGAGGGTGACCTACAATGAGCAGTTCTTC
CASSQERVTYNEQFF
>TRBV5-6|TRBJ2-7|NA|NA
TGTGCCAGCAGCTTGGCCGGGGAGTACGAGCAGTACTTC
CASSLAGEYEQYF
>TRBV5-1|TRBJ1-1|NA|NA
TGCGCCAGCAGCTTACAGGCTCCGAACACTGAAGCTTTCTTT
CASSLQAPNTEAFF
>TRBV29-1|TRBJ1-2|few|NA
TGCAGCGTTGCGACAGATGGCTACACCTTC
CSVATDGYTF
>TRBV27|TRBJ2-3|NA|TRBD1
TGTGCCAGCAGTTTGACAGGGACCCGCACAGATACGCAGTATTTT
CASSLTGTRTDTQYF
>TRBV30|TRBJ1-1|NA|TRBD1
TGTGCCTGGAGTGGGGACAGGGGCCCTGAAGCTTTCTTT
CAWSGDRGPEAFF
>TRBV5-6|TRBJ2-5|NA|TRBD2
TGTGCCAGCAGTTACGGACTAGCGGGGGGATCTCAAGAGACCCAGTACTTC
CASSYGLAGGSQETQYF
>TRBV5-1|TRBJ1-1|NA|NA
TGCGCCAGCGGCCTTACCGGATCGGAGGCTTTCTTT
CASGLTGSEAFF
>TRBV19|TRBJ1-2|NA|NA
TGTGCCACCCGAGACAGGAGATATGGCTACACCTTC
CATRDRRYGYTF
>TRBV6-6|TRBJ2-5|NA|NA
TGTGCCAGCAGCCCGCAAGCCGGGCGGCGCGGAGAGACCCAGTACTTC
CASSPQAGRRGETQYF
>TRBV15|TRBJ2-2|few|TRBD2
TGTGCCACCAGCTTCGGGGGGGAAACCGGGGAGCTGTTTTTT
CATSFGGETGELFF
>TRBV13|TRBJ1-5|few|NA
TGTGCCAGCAGCCAGGGACCAGACCAGCCCCAGCATTTT
CASSQGPDQPQHF
>TRBV7-9|TRBJ2-7|NA|NA
TGTGCCAGCAGCTTATCCGTCTCCTACGAGCAGTACTTC
CASSLSVSYEQYF
>TRBV25-1|TRBJ1-6|NA|NA
TGTGCCAGCAGCGCGCCAGGGATTAATTCACCCCTCCACTTT
CASSAPGINSPLHF
>TRBV9|TRBJ1-1|NA|NA
TGTGCCATAAAGGAAATGGGGAACACTGAAGCTTTCTTT
CAIKEMGNTEAFF
>TRBV2|TRBJ2-1|NA|NA
TGTGCCAGCACTGTGAGCACCTCCTACAATGAGCAGTTCTTC
CASTVSTSYNEQFF
>TRBV7-3|TRBJ1-2|NA|NA
TGTGCCAGCAGCCCCACAGGGAGCAATGGCTACACCTTC
CASSPTGSNGYTF
>TRBV2|TRBJ2-2|NA|TRBD2
TGTGCCAGCAGTGACGACCGGACTAGCGGCACCGGGGAGCTGTTTTTT
CASSDDRTSGTGELFF
>TRBV29-1|TRBJ2-6|NA|NA
TGCAGCGTTGAAGATAGTGGTGAGGGGGCTGGGGCCAACGTCCTGACTTTC
CSVEDSGEGAGANVLTF
>TRBV7-9|TRBJ1-2|NA|TRBD1
TGTGCCAGCAGCTTAGGGGACAGATATGGCTACACCTTC
CASSLGDRYGYTF
>TRBV5-6|TRBJ2-5|few|NA
TGTGCCAGCAGCTGGACGGAAACGGAGACCCAGTACTTC
CASSWTETETQYF
>TRBV9|TRBJ1-2|NA|NA
TGTGCCAGCAGCACATCAGGGAGCGACTATGGCTACACCTTC
CASSTSGSDYGYTF
>TRBV10-3|TRBJ2-7|NA|NA
TGTGCCATCAGTGAGTCCGAACAGGGCTCCTACGAGCAGTACTTC
CAISESEQGSYEQYF
>TRBV2|TRBJ2-1|NA|NA
TGTGCCAGCAGTGTATACGGAACTGGGGAGCAGTTCTTC
CASSVYGTGEQFF
>TRBV6-4|TRBJ2-1|NA|NA
TGTGCCAGCAGTGACTCCAGGGTCAATGAGCAGTTCTTC
CASSDSRVNEQFF
>TRBV9|TRBJ2-2|few|NA
TGTGCCAGCAGCGGGGGAACCGGGGAGCTGTTTTTT
CASSGGTGELFF
>TRBV30|TRBJ2-3|NA|TRBD1
TGTGCCTGGAGTTTCGACAGGGGGAGCACAGATACGCAGTATTTT
CAWSFDRGSTDTQYF
>TRBV20-1|TRBJ2-1|few|NA
TGCAGTGCGCCCTGGAGCAATGAGCAGTTCTTC
CSAPWSNEQFF
>TRBV13|TRBJ1-2|few|TRBD1
TGTGCCAGCAGCTACGGGACAGGAATACATGGCTACACCTTC
CASSYGTGIHGYTF
>TRBV29-1|TRBJ2-7|few|TRBD2
TGCAGCGTTGCTAGCGGGGGCTCCTACGAGCAGTACTTC
CSVASGGSYEQYF
>TRBV30|TRBJ2-7|NA|NA
TGTGCCTGGAGTAGTGGCAGGGCCTACGAGCAGTACTTC
CAWSSGRAYEQYF
>TRBV30|TRBJ1-1|NA|NA
TGTGCCTTCTTAGACACTGAAGCTTTCTTT
CAFLDTEAFF
>TRBV11-2|TRBJ2-3|NA|TRBD2
TGTGCCACCTCTAGCGGGGTCGGCACAGATACGCAGTATTTT
CATSSGVGTDTQYF
>TRBV27|TRBJ2-7|NA|TRBD1
TGTGCCAGCAGTCCCGGGACAGGGCCCTACGAGCAGTACTTC
CASSPGTGPYEQYF
>TRBV4-1|TRBJ1-1|NA|NA
TGCGCCAGCAGCCAAGCCCAGGGCACTGAAGCTTTCTTT
CASSQAQGTEAFF
>TRBV6-6|TRBJ2-7|NA|TRBD1
TGTGCCAGCTGGACAGGGGGCGGCTACGAGCAGTACTTC
CASWTGGGYEQYF
>TRBV6-1|TRBJ1-5|NA|NA
TGTGCCAGCAGTGAATCCGAGGGGCAGGGCAATCAGCCCCAGCATTTT
CASSESEGQGNQPQHF
>TRBV29-1|TRBJ1-2|NA|NA
TGCAGCGTAGGCACGACCGGAGGCTACACCTTC
CSVGTTGGYTF
>TRBV29-1|TRBJ1-2|few|NA
TGCAGCGTTGAAACCAGGGGTTCATCTGGCTACACCTTC
CSVETRGSSGYTF
>TRBV6-5|TRBJ2-3|NA|TRBD2
TGTGCCAGCAGTTACTCAGAGCGGGGCCCCACAGATACGCAGTATTTT
CASSYSERGPTDTQYF
>TRBV27|TRBJ2-1|NA|NA
TGTGCCAGCAGTTTTGGCGGGGTCAATGAGCAGTTCTTC
CASSFGGVNEQFF
>TRBV7-6|TRBJ2-1|NA|TRBD1
TGTGCCAGCAGCCTCGGGACAGGGGGACGCGATTCCTACAATGAGCAGTTCTTC
CASSLGTGGRDSYNEQFF
>TRBV29-1|TRBJ1-2|few|NA
TGCAGCGTTGGAGGTAACTATGGCTACACCTTC
CSVGGNYGYTF
>TRBV7-2|TRBJ2-6|NA|NA
TGTGCCAGCAGCTACCCTCCTGGCGTCCTGACTTTC
CASSYPPGVLTF
>TRBV6-5|TRBJ2-2|once|NA
TGTGCCAGCAGTTACAGGAGTAACACCGGGGAGCTGTTTTTT
CASSYRSNTGELFF
>TRBV4-3|TRBJ1-4|NA|NA
TGCGCCAGCAGCCAGTTAACGTTTGCAACTAATGAAAAACTGTTTTTT
CASSQLTFATNEKLFF
>TRBV29-1|TRBJ1-1|NA|TRBD1
TGCAGCTTCGCCGGGACAGAGAACACTGAAGCTTTCTTT
CSFAGTENTEAFF
>TRBV9|TRBJ1-4|NA|TRBD1
TGTGCCAGCAGCGATTGGACAGGGTATTTGTTTTTT
CASSDWTGYLFF
>TRBV7-2|TRBJ2-5|once|NA
TGTGCCAGCAGTTTTGGAGAGACCCAGTACTTC
CASSFGETQYF
>TRBV30|TRBJ1-2|once|NA
TGTGCCTGGAGTGATTCTCCAGTTGCTGCCTCATATGGCTACACCTTC
CAWSDSPVAASYGYTF